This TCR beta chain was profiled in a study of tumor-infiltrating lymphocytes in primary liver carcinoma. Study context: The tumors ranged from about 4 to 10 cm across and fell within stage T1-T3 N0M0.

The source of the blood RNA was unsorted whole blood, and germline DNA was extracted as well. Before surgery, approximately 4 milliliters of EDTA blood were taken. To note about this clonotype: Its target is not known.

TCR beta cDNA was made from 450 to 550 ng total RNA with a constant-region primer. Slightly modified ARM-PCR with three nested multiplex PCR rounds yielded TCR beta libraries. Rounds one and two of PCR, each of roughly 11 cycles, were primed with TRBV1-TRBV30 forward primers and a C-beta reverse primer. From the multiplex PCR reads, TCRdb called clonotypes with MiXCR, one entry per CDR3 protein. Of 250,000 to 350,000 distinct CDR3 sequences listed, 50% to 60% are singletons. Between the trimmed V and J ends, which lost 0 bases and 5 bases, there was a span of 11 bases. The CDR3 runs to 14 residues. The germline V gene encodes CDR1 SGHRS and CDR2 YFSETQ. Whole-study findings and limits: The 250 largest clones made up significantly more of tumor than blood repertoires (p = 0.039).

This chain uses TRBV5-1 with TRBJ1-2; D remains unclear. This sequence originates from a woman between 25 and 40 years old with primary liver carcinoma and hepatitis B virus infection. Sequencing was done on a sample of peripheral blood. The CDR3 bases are TGCGCCAGCAGCTTGGAGGGCAGCGCTTATGGCTACACCTTC. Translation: CASSLEGSAYGYTF.